This TCR beta chain came from a study of blood T cell repertoires in COVID-19. Study-wide context: Acute-phase and convalescent COVID-19 samples originated in the United States, Italy and Spain.

Study processing details: By means of reference gene primer amplification, nucleated cell counts were estimated. Using immunoSEQ multiplex PCR, the repertoire was profiled, and TCRdb retains in-frame clones only, with some absent. Clone size and the V and J calls come from that table; the DNA yielded D and trimming. Of some 150,000 clones detected, over 75% appear once; the ten largest clones hold about 0.8%. In terms of age and location, participants ranged from about 18 to 90 years and lived in around 22 US areas. Cohort 3 recovered donors had two negative PCRs, clearance, or symptom resolution. In this sample, this clone turned up a few times. V lost 0 bases, J lost 0 bases, and 15 bases lay in between. The CDR3 contains 17 residues. CDR1 LGHNA and CDR2 YSLEER come from the germline V gene.

Sequenced: PBMCs or T cells enriched from blood (not recorded which). V is TRBV4-3 and J is TRBJ2-7; D is possibly TRBD2 (5 bases). The clonotype was recovered from a woman between 18 and 30 years old who had recovered from COVID-19. The CDR3 nucleotides read TGCGCCAGCAGCCAAGATCGGGGATCTTCGTTCTCCTACGAGCAGTACTTC. Its protein product is CASSQDRGSSFSYEQYF.